One sample yielded the 13 T cell receptor beta chains listed below, sequenced in a study of blood T cell repertoires in COVID-19. TCRdb's table, derived via immunoSEQ multiplex PCR, lists solely in-frame clones and lacks some. The sample includes about 160,000 clones, roughly 85% seen only once; the top ten take 8.3%. Sequencing was done on a sample of peripheral blood. The receptors were sampled from a woman aged 55-70 years with COVID-19, enrolled during active disease.

CDR3 sequence (DNA): TGTGCCAGCAGCTTCACAGACGCGGGGGGGCAAGAGACCCAGTACTTC. It translates to CASSFTDAGGQETQYF. The V call is TRBV5-6, the J call TRBJ2-5, with 9 bases aligning to TRBD2. Germline V gene data show CDR1 as SGHDT and CDR2 as YYEEEE. The CDR3 is 16 residues long. V dropped 2 bases and J dropped 2; count of bases not matched to a gene: 7.

The chain employs TRBV21-1 and TRBJ2-7; the D call of TRBD1 is as the table states it, not checked on the DNA. TRBV21-1 is a pseudogene. The CDR3 has 18 residues. The CDR3 reads CASSKIKGGTDPDYEQYV. CDR3 in DNA: TGTGCCAGCAGCAAAATAAAAGGCGGGACAGATCCTGACTACGAGCAGTACGTC.

The chain uses TRBV3-1 (or the pseudogene TRBV3-2) and TRBJ1-2, with 9 bases matching TRBD1. The CDR3 contains 14 residues. Germline CDR1 LGHDT, CDR2 YNNKEL (reference sequence). Losses at the gene ends were 1 base for V and 8 bases for J; bases not matched to a gene: 5. CDR3 coding DNA: TGTGCCAGCAGCCAAGGACAGGGGGTGGGAGGCTACACCTTC. Encoded protein: CASSQGQGVGGYTF.

The chain uses TRBV4-1 and TRBJ1-5; D not resolved. Trimming took 0 bases from V and 1 from J, leaving 7 bases between them. This CDR3 has 15 residues. Germline values: CDR1 MGHRA, CDR2 YSYEKL. CDR3 loop: CASSQDLSSNQPQHF. CDR3 DNA: TGCGCCAGCAGCCAAGATTTGTCAAGCAATCAGCCCCAGCATTTT.

The chain has TRBV5-1 and TRBJ1-1; TRBD1 matches 7 bases. Germline lookup yields CDR1 SGHRS and CDR2 YFSETQ. The CDR3 length is 16 residues. V lost 3 bases to trimming and J lost 1 base; unmatched junction nucleotides: 9. CDR3 residues: CASSSIPTGANTEAFF. The DNA of the CDR3 is TGCGCCAGCAGCTCGATACCAACAGGGGCGAACACTGAAGCTTTCTTT.

The chain has TRBV4-2 and TRBJ1-5, with 8 nucleotides matching TRBD1. The germline V gene encodes CDR1 LGHNA and CDR2 YNFKEQ. The junction had 9 bases not matched to a gene; V was cut back by 8 bases and J by 6 bases. This CDR3 comprises 14 residues. CDR3 DNA sequence: TGTGCCAGCGGCTATCAGGGGGCTGGTCAGCCCCAGCATTTT. This gives the protein CASGYQGAGQPQHF.

The genes are TRBV19 and TRBJ1-2, with 9 bases lining up with TRBD1. With V trimmed by 1 base and J by 6 bases, 6 bases remained unmatched. Germline CDR1 and CDR2: LNHDA and SQIVND (reference sequence). This CDR3 contains 15 residues. The DNA of the CDR3 is TGTGCCAGTAGTATAGTGGCGGGACAGGGACATGGCTACACCTTC. It is translated as CASSIVAGQGHGYTF.

Only one count was recorded for this clone. The V gene is TRBV7-7, the J gene TRBJ1-1; D might be TRBD1 (5 bases). The V gene's germline CDR1 is SSHAT and CDR2 FNYEAQ (reference sequence). Between the trimmed V and J ends, which lost 6 bases and 9 bases, there was a span of 23 bases. This CDR3 region has 15 residues. DNA of the CDR3: TGTGCCAGCAGTCCATTCCGTGAGACAGACAACCAAGCTTTCTTT. Encoded protein: CASSPFRETDNQAFF.

The sample holds one count of this clone. V usage is TRBV3-1 (or the pseudogene TRBV3-2) and J usage is TRBJ1-2; D remains ambiguous. The ends were cut back, 0 bases at V and 7 bases at J, with 9 bases in the middle. The CDR3 totals 13 residues. The germline V gene has CDR1 LGHDT and CDR2 YNNKEL (reference sequence). Here the CDR3 DNA reads TGTGCCAGCAGCCAAGATCAGGAAGTTGGCTACACCTTC. Protein sequence: CASSQDQEVGYTF.

This clone was detected only once. This rearrangement joins TRBV6-6 to TRBJ2-5, with 9 positions matching TRBD2. V shed 0 bases and J 1 base; nucleotides not matched to a gene: 3. Germline CDR1 MNHNY, CDR2 SVGAGI (reference sequence). The CDR3 consists of 16 residues. DNA for the CDR3: TGTGCCAGCAGTTACTCGGCTAGCGGGACCCAAGAGACCCAGTACTTC. It yields the protein CASSYSASGTQETQYF.

This rearrangement joins TRBV25-1 to TRBJ1-3, with 8 bases identical to TRBD1. The CDR3 has 15 amino acids. Germline-derived CDR1 and CDR2 are MGHDK and SYGVNS. Trimming cost V 5 bases and J 3 bases; bases outside gene matches: 6. CDR3 in amino acids: CASSLTGGSGNTIYF. The CDR3 DNA reads TGTGCCAGCAGTCTAACAGGGGGAAGTGGAAACACCATATATTTT.

The chain is built from TRBV5-1 and TRBJ1-2; possible D gene TRBD1, 5 bases. The V gene lost 4 bases and the J gene lost 1 base, with 8 bases spanning the gap. Germline loops: CDR1 SGHRS, CDR2 YFSETQ. This CDR3 has 13 amino acids. The CDR3 is CASSGGLNYGYTF. The CDR3 DNA is TGCGCCAGCAGCGGGGGACTTAACTATGGCTACACCTTC.

J is TRBJ2-7 and V is TRBV13; D not certain. CDR3 length: 13 amino acids. V dropped 6 bases and J dropped 5 bases, with 14 bases sitting between them. Germline CDR1 reads PRHDT; CDR2 reads FYEKMQ (reference sequence). The CDR3 sequence is CASSPGPSDEQYF. The CDR3, as DNA: TGTGCCAGCAGTCCCGGTCCCTCGGACGAGCAGTACTTC. Supplemented by reference TRBV13 and TRBJ2-7, the full variable domain reads AAGVIQSPRHLIKEKRETATLKCYPIPRHDTVYWYQQGPGQDPQFLISFYEKMQSDKGSIPDRFSAQQFSDYHSELNMSSLELGDSALYFCASSPGPSDEQYFGPGTRLTVT.